The 20 T cell receptor beta chains below come from one sample, sequenced in a study of technical replicates of blood from several donors. The assay was immunoSEQ multiplex PCR, and TCRdb's table has in-frame clones only and misses some. Of under 85,000 clones listed, roughly 92% are singletons. Sequencing was done on a sample of T cells isolated from PBMCs. These receptor sequences come from a human donor in good health.

The chain recombines TRBV14 with TRBJ2-7; 7 bases match TRBD1. The germline V gene encodes CDR1 SGHDN and CDR2 FVKESK. V was pared by 5 bases and J by 2 bases, with 6 bases of the junction left unmatched. CDR3 length equals 14 residues. Here the CDR3 reads CASSDRQGPYEQYF. CDR3 DNA sequence: TGTGCCAGCAGCGACCGACAGGGCCCCTACGAGCAGTACTTC.

This chain connects TRBV9 to TRBJ1-2, with TRBD1 identical over 7 bases. CDR1 and CDR2 (germline): SGDLS, YYNGEE. V lost 3 bases and J lost 6; bases outside the gene matches: 20. The CDR3 is made up of 18 amino acids. The CDR3 DNA is TGTGCCAGCAGCGAGAGCTACAGGGGAGATGCACCACCCGATGGCTACACCTTC. As protein: CASSESYRGDAPPDGYTF.

There are a few counts of this clone. The rearrangement links TRBV19 to TRBJ1-2, with D maybe TRBD1 (5 bases). The V gene's germline CDR1 is LNHDA and CDR2 SQIVND (reference sequence). The ends were cut back, 9 bases at V and 1 base at J, with 18 bases in the middle. The CDR3 totals 15 residues. The chain's CDR3 is CARGPTGEDNYGYTF. For the CDR3, the DNA is TGTGCCAGGGGTCCTACAGGAGAGGATAACTATGGCTACACCTTC.

V usage is TRBV6-5 and J usage is TRBJ2-7; TRBD1 is a possible D gene (6 bases). Germline V gene lookup returns CDR1 MNHEY and CDR2 SVGAGI. The V end was cut by 8 bases, the J end by 2 bases, with 10 bases between. This CDR3 spans 12 amino acids. CDR3 sequence: CASRTVTYEQYF. DNA for the CDR3: TGTGCCAGCCGGACAGTTACCTACGAGCAGTACTTC.

The V gene is TRBV2, the J gene TRBJ2-2; 7 bases agree with TRBD2. This CDR3 comprises 14 residues. Germline trimming cut 6 bases from V and 3 bases from J; bases unmatched to any gene: 4. Germline V lookup: CDR1 SNHLY, CDR2 FYNNEI. The CDR3 region is CASRGGVDTGELFF. The CDR3, as DNA: TGTGCCAGCAGGGGGGGGGTGGACACCGGGGAGCTGTTTTTT.

The chain employs TRBV6-1 and TRBJ2-2, with 8 bases fitting TRBD1. V trimming: 2 bases; J trimming: 5 bases; junction bases outside the gene matches: 7. The CDR3 contains 16 residues. Germline-derived CDR1 and CDR2 are MNHNS and SASEGT. CDR3 region: CASSEKGQGGTGELFF. CDR3 sequence (DNA): TGTGCCAGCAGTGAAAAAGGACAGGGTGGGACCGGGGAGCTGTTTTTT.

Only one count was recorded for this clone. Germline is not matched at one junction end, which may reflect a read error. This rearrangement joins TRBV5-1 to TRBJ2-7; 8 nucleotides match TRBD2. This CDR3 is built from 13 residues. In germline, CDR1 is SGHRS, CDR2 YFSETQ. The CDR3 DNA reads TGCGCCAGCAGTTTGGTTAGCGGGACCGCTCAGTACTTC. The encoded protein is CASSLVSGTAQYF.

This clone was seen a few times. The chain combines TRBV5-6 with TRBJ1-1; no definite D call. This CDR3 has 13 residues. Trimming took off 3 bases at V and 4 bases at J, with 10 bases between the two ends. The germline V gene has CDR1 SGHDT and CDR2 YYEEEE. CDR3 sequence: CASSSGVPTEAFF. CDR3 DNA sequence: TGTGCCAGCAGCTCCGGGGTCCCCACTGAAGCTTTCTTT.

The V gene is TRBV5-6, the J gene TRBJ1-1; the match to TRBD1 covers 8 bases. The V segment lost 6 bases and the J segment 10 bases; nucleotides outside the gene matches: 20. CDR1 is SGHDT, CDR2 YYEEEE, per germline. The CDR3 contains 16 residues. The CDR3: CASTPQTRAGGALAFF. The CDR3 DNA reads TGTGCCAGCACCCCCCAGACCCGGGCAGGGGGCGCCCTAGCTTTCTTT.

This chain links TRBV7-9 with TRBJ2-2; D is ambiguous. Trimming left V 1 base short and J 6 bases short, with 12 bases between. The CDR3 totals 15 residues. Germline CDR1 SEHNR, CDR2 FQNEAQ (reference sequence). This CDR3 is CASSLVSQVAGELFF. CDR3 in DNA: TGTGCCAGCAGCTTAGTAAGCCAGGTCGCCGGGGAGCTGTTTTTT.

This clone was observed a few times. V is TRBV27 and J is TRBJ1-5; TRBD1 agrees at 7 bases. This CDR3 spans 14 amino acids. Trimming removed 6 bases from V and 0 bases from J; junction bases left unmatched: 2. Germline-derived CDR1 and CDR2 are MNHEY and SMNVEV (reference sequence). The chain's CDR3 is CASRTGVSNQPQHF. Here the CDR3 DNA reads TGTGCCAGCAGAACAGGGGTTAGCAATCAGCCCCAGCATTTT.

This chain uses TRBV18 with TRBJ1-2, with 8 nucleotides matching TRBD1. The CDR3 covers 14 residues. CDR1 is KGHSH and CDR2 is LQKENI in the germline V gene. J gave up 2 bases and V 4 bases, and 3 bases lay outside the gene matches. Written as DNA, the CDR3 is TGTGCCAGCTCACTAGGGGACAGGAACTATGGCTACACCTTC. Protein: CASSLGDRNYGYTF.

The CDR3 DNA sequence: TGTGCCTGGAGTGTAGGGACAGATTCAAGCAATCAGCCCCAGCATTTT. The encoded protein is CAWSVGTDSSNQPQHF. The genes are TRBV30 and TRBJ1-5; 7 positions match TRBD1. There are 16 residues in the CDR3. Germline-derived CDR1 and CDR2 are GTSNPN and SVGIG (reference sequence). V lost 0 bases and J lost 1; bases outside the gene matches: 6.

The chain has TRBV7-9 and TRBJ1-4; D ambiguous. The CDR3 is 13 residues long. Deletions cut 1 base from V and 14 bases from J, with 14 bases between. From germline, CDR1 is SEHNR and CDR2 FQNEAQ (reference sequence). DNA for the CDR3: TGTGCCAGCAGCTTAGAAACTCCGCTCGGGCTGTTTTTT. It translates to CASSLETPLGLFF.

V gene TRBV6-5 combines with J gene TRBJ2-2, with TRBD2 matching over 10 bases. V was pared by 6 bases and J by 5 bases, with 3 bases of the junction left unmatched. Germline V gene lookup returns CDR1 MNHEY and CDR2 SVGAGI. CDR3 length equals 14 residues. The CDR3 nucleotides are TGTGCCAGCAGAGAACTAGCGGGAACCGGGGAGCTGTTTTTT. Its protein product is CASRELAGTGELFF.

This clone showed up just once. V is TRBV18 and J is TRBJ2-1; 9 nucleotides agree with TRBD1. CDR3 size: 15 residues. Germline V lookup: CDR1 KGHSH, CDR2 LQKENI. V shed 8 bases and J 5 bases; nucleotides not matched to a gene: 10. CDR3 in amino acids: CASPYPRDRDNEQFF. The CDR3 DNA reads as TGTGCCAGCCCCTACCCAAGGGACAGGGACAATGAGCAGTTCTTC.

This sequence joins TRBV19 and TRBJ1-5, with TRBD1 identical over 9 bases. The V gene end was trimmed by 7 bases and the J gene end by 3 bases; junction bases not matched to a gene: 7. Looked up from germline, CDR1 is LNHDA and CDR2 is SQIVND (reference sequence). The length of the CDR3 is 15 residues. The CDR3 sequence is CASTEGTGINQPQHF. The CDR3 DNA reads as TGTGCCAGTACCGAAGGGACAGGGATCAATCAGCCCCAGCATTTT.

The chain combines TRBV7-9 with TRBJ1-1, with D perhaps TRBD1 (6 bases). Trimming shortened V by 7 bases and J by 4 bases, and 25 bases separated the two germline ends. Germline values: CDR1 SEHNR, CDR2 FQNEAQ (reference sequence). The CDR3 runs to 17 residues. The CDR3 reads CASTLSIGGRLGTEAFF. CDR3 DNA sequence: TGTGCCAGCACCCTAAGTATCGGGGGGCGATTAGGCACTGAAGCTTTCTTT. The complete variable domain, with remaining parts taken from reference TRBV7-9 and TRBJ1-1, reads DTGVSQNPRHKITKRGQNVTFRCDPISEHNRLYWYRQTLGQGPEFLTYFQNEAQLEKSRLLSDRFSAERPKGSFSTLEIQRTEQGDSAMYLCASTLSIGGRLGTEAFFGQGTRLTVV.

The chain uses TRBV21-1 and TRBJ2-6; TRBD1, as called in the table, went unchecked against the DNA. TRBV21-1 is recorded as a pseudogene. The CDR3 spans 16 residues. The CDR3 DNA reads as TGTGCCAGCAGAGGTACAGGGGGAAGTGGGGCCAACGTCCTGACTTTC. As protein: CASRGTGGSGANVLTF.

This sequence joins TRBV27 and TRBJ2-1, with 14 bases matching TRBD2. V lost 6 bases to trimming and J lost 0 bases; unmatched junction nucleotides: 7. Germline V gene data show CDR1 as MNHEY and CDR2 as SMNVEV (reference sequence). The CDR3 runs 18 residues. The CDR3 sequence is CASRRGLAGGNSYNEQFF. In DNA form, the CDR3 reads TGTGCCAGCAGGCGCGGACTAGCGGGAGGTAACTCCTACAATGAGCAGTTCTTC.